The entry that follows covers one TCR beta chain sequence. This sample was taken from a study of blood T cell repertoires in COVID-19. The method was immunoSEQ multiplex PCR; TCRdb's version includes in-frame clones alone and lacks a portion of them. Among roughly 150,000 clones listed, roughly nine tenths were seen once. The receptor's source is a woman in her seventies with acute or convalescent COVID-19. Input material: peripheral blood.

The CDR3 region has the DNA TGTGCCAGCAGCGTACAGGGGAACCCTCTCACAGATACGCAGTATTTT. Translating gives CASSVQGNPLTDTQYF. This chain uses TRBV9 with TRBJ2-3; the D gene is possibly TRBD1 (6 bases). V lost 1 base to trimming and J lost 2 bases, with 14 bases between them. Germline V gene lookup returns CDR1 SGDLS and CDR2 YYNGEE. The length of the CDR3 is 16 residues.